The present T cell receptor beta chain was sequenced within a study of blood T cell repertoires in COVID-19. The CDR3 loop spans 13 amino acids. Trimming cost V 4 bases and J 12 bases, with 17 bases left between them. The germline gives CDR1 SGHRS, CDR2 YFSETQ. Measured with immunoSEQ multiplex PCR; TCRdb has only the in-frame clones, and not every one. The sample comprises about 300,000 clones, approximately 88% of which are singletons, and approximately 7% rests with the top ten. The clonotype originates from a woman in her 30s who had recovered from COVID-19. V and J are TRBV5-1 and TRBJ2-1, with D maybe TRBD1 (5 bases). Sequencing used peripheral blood. CDR3 in amino acids: CASSQDGLQGQFF. DNA for the CDR3: TGCGCCAGCAGCCAGGACGGTCTCCAGGGGCAGTTCTTC.